This TCR beta chain was profiled in a study of T cell responses to AZD1222 COVID-19 vaccine. Regarding the study as a whole: Regions left unmutated in variants are reportedly the target of nearly half of spike-specific TCRs.

TCRdb's copy holds only in-frame clones and misses some; the assay was immunoSEQ multiplex PCR. This table holds some 190,000 clones, about 86% found once. For this clone: Its antigen is undetermined.

The CDR3 is made up of 16 amino acids. The germline V and J ends were trimmed by 5 bases and 4 bases, with 22 bases remaining between them. Germline V gene lookup returns CDR1 SGHNT and CDR2 YYREEE (reference sequence). The sequences come from peripheral blood, collected on day 0 of AZD1222 vaccination. J is TRBJ2-7 and V is TRBV5-4; D possibly corresponds to TRBD2 (7 bases). The sequence was obtained from an adult in good health. The CDR3 here is CASSAFVGGGQYEQYF. The CDR3 DNA is TGTGCCAGCAGTGCCTTCGTGGGGGGGGGCCAGTACGAGCAGTACTTC. The complete variable domain, with remaining parts taken from reference TRBV5-4 and TRBJ2-7, reads ETGVTQSPTHLIKTRGQQVTLRCSSQSGHNTVSWYQQALGQGPQFIFQYYREEENGRGNFPPRFSGLQFPNYSSELNVNALELDDSALYLCASSAFVGGGQYEQYFGPGTRLTVT.